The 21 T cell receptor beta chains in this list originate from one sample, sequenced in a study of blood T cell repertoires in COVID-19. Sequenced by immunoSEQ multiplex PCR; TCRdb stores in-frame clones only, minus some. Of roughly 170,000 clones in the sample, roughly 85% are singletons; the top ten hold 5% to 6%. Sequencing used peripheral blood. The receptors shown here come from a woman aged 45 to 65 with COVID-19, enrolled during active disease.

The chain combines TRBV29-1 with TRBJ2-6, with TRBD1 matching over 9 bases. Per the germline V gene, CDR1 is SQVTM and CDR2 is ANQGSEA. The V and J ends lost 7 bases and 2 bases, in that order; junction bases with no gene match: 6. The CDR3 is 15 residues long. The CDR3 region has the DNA TGCAGCGGCGAGACAGGGGGTGCTGGGGCCAACGTCCTGACTTTC. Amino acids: CSGETGGAGANVLTF.

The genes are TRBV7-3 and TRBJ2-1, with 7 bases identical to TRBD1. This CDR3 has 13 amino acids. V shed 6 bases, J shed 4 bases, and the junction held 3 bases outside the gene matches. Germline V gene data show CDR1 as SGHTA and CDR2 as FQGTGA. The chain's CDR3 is CASSKDRYNEQFF. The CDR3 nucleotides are TGTGCCAGCAGTAAGGACAGGTACAATGAGCAGTTCTTC.

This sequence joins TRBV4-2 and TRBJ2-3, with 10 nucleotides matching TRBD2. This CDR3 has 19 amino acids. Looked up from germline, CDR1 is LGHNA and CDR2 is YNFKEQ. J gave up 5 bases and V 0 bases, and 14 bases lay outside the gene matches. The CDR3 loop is CASSQDFLAGVGGGDTQYF. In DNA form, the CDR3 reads TGTGCCAGCAGCCAAGATTTTCTAGCGGGGGTTGGGGGCGGAGATACGCAGTATTTT.

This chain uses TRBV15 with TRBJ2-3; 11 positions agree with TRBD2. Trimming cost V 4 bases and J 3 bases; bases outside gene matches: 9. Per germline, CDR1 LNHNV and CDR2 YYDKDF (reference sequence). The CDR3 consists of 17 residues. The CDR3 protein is CATSTFGTSGETDTQYF. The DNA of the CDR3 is TGTGCCACCAGCACTTTTGGGACTAGCGGTGAGACAGATACGCAGTATTTT. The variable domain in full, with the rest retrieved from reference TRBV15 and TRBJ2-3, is DAMVIQNPRYQVTQFGKPVTLSCSQTLNHNVMYWYQQKSSQAPKLLFHYYDKDFNNEADTPDNFQSRRPNTSFCFLDIRSPGLGDTAMYLCATSTFGTSGETDTQYFGPGTRLTVL.

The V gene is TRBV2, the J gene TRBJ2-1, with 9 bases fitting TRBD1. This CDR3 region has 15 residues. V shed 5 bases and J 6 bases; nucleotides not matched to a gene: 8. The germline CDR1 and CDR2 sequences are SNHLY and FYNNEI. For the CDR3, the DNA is TGTGCCAGCAGTCCCCGGGACAGGGTAAGCAATGAGCAGTTCTTC. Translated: CASSPRDRVSNEQFF.

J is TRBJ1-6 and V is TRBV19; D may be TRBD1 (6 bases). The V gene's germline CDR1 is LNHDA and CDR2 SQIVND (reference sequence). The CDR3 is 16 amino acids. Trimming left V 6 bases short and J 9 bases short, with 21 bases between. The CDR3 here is CASRGADRQSGSPLHF. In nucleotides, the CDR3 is TGTGCCAGTAGGGGGGCCGACAGGCAGTCGGGTTCACCCCTCCACTTT.

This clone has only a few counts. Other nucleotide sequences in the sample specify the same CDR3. CDR3 region: CASSLAGQGRSPLHF. DNA for the CDR3: TGCGCCAGCAGCTTGGCCGGTCAGGGCAGGTCACCCCTCCACTTT. The J gene is TRBJ1-6, the V gene TRBV5-1, with TRBD1 as a possible D gene (5 bases). Germline V gene data show CDR1 as SGHRS and CDR2 as YFSETQ. V was pared by 0 bases and J by 10 bases, with 14 bases between. This CDR3 comprises 15 residues.

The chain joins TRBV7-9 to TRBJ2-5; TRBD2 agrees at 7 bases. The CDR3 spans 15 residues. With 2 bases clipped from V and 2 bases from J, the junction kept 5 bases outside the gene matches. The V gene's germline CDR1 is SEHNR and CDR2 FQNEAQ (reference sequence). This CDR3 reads CASSLRAGLQETQYF. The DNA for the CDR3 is TGTGCCAGCAGCTTAAGAGCGGGACTACAAGAGACCCAGTACTTC.

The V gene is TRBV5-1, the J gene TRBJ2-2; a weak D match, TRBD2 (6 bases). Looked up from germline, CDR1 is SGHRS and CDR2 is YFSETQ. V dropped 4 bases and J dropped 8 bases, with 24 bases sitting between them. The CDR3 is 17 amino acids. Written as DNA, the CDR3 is TGCGCCAGCAGCCAAGGCTTTGGGCTAGCGAGTGGTGGGGAGCTGTTTTTT. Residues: CASSQGFGLASGGELFF.

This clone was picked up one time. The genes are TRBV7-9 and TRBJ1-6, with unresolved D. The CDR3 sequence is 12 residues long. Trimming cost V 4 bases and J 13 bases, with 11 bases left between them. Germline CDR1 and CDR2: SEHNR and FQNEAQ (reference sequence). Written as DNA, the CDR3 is TGTGCCAGCAGCTACGTGGAGATGCCCCTCCACTTT. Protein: CASSYVEMPLHF.

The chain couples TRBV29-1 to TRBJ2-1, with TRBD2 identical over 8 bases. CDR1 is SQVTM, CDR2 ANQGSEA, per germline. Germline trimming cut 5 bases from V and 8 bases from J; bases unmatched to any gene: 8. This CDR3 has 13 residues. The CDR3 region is CSVKGLALDEQFF. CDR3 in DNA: TGCAGCGTTAAAGGACTAGCTTTGGATGAGCAGTTCTTC.

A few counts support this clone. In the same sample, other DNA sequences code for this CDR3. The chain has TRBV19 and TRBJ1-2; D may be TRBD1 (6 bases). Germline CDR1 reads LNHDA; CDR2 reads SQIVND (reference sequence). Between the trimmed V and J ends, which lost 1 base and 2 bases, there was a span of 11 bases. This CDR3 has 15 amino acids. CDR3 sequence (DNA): TGTGCCAGTAGTATAGGGGCAGGGGTGAACTATGGCTACACCTTC. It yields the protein CASSIGAGVNYGYTF.

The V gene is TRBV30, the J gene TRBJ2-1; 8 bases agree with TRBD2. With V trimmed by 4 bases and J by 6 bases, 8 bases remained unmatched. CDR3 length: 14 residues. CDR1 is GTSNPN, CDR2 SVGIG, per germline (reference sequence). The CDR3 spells CAWTRGGLGNEQFF. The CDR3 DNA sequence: TGTGCCTGGACCCGGGGGGGCCTAGGCAATGAGCAGTTCTTC.

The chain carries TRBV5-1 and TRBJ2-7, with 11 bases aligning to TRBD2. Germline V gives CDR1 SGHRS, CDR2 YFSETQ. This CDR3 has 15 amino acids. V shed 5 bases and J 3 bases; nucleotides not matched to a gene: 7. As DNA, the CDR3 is TGCGCCAGCAGGCCGACTAGCGGGATAGACTACGAGCAGTACTTC. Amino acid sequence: CASRPTSGIDYEQYF.

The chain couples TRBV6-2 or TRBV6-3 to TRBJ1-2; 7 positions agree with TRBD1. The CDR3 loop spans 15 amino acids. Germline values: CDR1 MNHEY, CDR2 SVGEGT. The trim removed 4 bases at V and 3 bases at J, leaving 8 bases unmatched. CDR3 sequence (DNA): TGTGCCAGCAGTTCACCGACAGGGCGGGACTATGGCTACACCTTC. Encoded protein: CASSSPTGRDYGYTF.

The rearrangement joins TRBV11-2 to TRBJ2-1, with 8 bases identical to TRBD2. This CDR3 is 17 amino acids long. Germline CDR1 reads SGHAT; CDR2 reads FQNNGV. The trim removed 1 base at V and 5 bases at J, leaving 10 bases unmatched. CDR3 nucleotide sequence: TGTGCCAGCAGCTTAGTGGGCCAGCGGGGGACGAACAATGAGCAGTTCTTC. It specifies CASSLVGQRGTNNEQFF.

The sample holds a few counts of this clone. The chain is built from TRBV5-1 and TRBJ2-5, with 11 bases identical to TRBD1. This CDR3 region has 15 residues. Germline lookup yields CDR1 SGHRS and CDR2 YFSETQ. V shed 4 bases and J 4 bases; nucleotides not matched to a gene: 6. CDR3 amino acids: CASSPGQGVGETQYF. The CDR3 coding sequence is TGCGCCAGCAGCCCGGGACAGGGGGTAGGAGAGACCCAGTACTTC.

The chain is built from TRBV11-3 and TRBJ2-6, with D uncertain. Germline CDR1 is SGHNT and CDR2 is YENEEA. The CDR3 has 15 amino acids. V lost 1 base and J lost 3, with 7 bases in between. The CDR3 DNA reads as TGTGCCAGCAGCTTAGGGGCAGTTGGGGCCAACGTCCTGACTTTC. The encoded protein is CASSLGAVGANVLTF.

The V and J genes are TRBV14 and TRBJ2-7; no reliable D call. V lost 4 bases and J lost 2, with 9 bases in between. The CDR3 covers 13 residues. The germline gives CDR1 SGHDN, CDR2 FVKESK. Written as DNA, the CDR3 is TGTGCCAGCAGCCTGTCGGTGACCTACGAGCAGTACTTC. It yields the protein CASSLSVTYEQYF.

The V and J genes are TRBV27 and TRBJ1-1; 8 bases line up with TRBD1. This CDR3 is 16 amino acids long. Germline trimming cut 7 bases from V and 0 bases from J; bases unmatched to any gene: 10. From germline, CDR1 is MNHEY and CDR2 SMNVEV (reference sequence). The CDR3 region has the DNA TGTGCCAGCATACGACAGGGGCCTACTTTGAACACTGAAGCTTTCTTT. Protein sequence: CASIRQGPTLNTEAFF.

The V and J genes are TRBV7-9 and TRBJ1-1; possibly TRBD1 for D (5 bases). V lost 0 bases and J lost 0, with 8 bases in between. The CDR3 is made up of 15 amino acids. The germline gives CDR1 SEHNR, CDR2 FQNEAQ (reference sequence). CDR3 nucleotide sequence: TGTGCCAGCAGCTTAGCGCGGGGCTTGAACACTGAAGCTTTCTTT. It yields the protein CASSLARGLNTEAFF.